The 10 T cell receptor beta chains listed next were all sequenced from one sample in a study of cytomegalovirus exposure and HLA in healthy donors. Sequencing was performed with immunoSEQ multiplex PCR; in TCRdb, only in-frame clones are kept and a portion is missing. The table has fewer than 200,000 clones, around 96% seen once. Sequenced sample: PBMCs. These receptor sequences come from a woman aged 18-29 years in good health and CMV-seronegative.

The CDR3 loop reads CASSEWGGRDLRDTEAFF. The CDR3 DNA reads TGTGCCAGCAGTGAATGGGGAGGCAGAGACCTAAGGGACACTGAAGCTTTCTTT. The chain links TRBV2 to TRBJ1-1; no clear D. Per the germline V gene, CDR1 is SNHLY and CDR2 is FYNNEI. CDR3 length: 18 residues. With 2 bases removed from V and 3 bases from J, the gap between germline ends came to 22 bases.

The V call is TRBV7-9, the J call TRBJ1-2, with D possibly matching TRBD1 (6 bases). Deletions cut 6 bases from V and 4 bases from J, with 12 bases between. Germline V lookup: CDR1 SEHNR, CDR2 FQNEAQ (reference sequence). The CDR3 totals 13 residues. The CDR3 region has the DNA TGTGCCAGCAGGAGGACAGCTGGCTATGGCTACACCTTC. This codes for CASRRTAGYGYTF.

This CDR3 reads CASSDPLSGLSSYNEQFF. CDR3 in DNA: TGTGCCAGCAGCGATCCCCTAAGCGGACTCAGCTCCTACAATGAGCAGTTCTTC. The rearrangement joins TRBV9 to TRBJ2-1; possibly TRBD2 for D (5 bases). CDR1 is SGDLS, CDR2 YYNGEE, per germline. The V end was cut by 3 bases, the J end by 0 bases, with 19 bases between. This CDR3 comprises 18 residues.

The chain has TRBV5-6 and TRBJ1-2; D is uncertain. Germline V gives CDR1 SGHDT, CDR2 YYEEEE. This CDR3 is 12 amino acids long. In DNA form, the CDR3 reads TGTGCGGAGGGCAGTGGGGACTATGGCTACACCTTC. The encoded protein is CAEGSGDYGYTF.

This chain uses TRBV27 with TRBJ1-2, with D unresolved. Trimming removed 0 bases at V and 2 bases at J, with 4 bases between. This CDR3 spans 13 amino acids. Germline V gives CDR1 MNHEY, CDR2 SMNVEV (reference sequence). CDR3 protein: CASSLSGNYGYTF. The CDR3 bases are TGTGCCAGCAGTTTATCCGGGAACTATGGCTACACCTTC.

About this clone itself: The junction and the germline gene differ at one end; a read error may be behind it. CDR3 residues: CASSLSGGPQETQYF. For the CDR3, the DNA is TGTGCTAGCAGCTTAAGCGGGGGCCCACAAGAGACCCAGTACTTC. This rearrangement joins TRBV7-7 to TRBJ2-5, with 8 bases matching TRBD2. CDR3 length equals 15 residues. The germline gives CDR1 SSHAT, CDR2 FNYEAQ (reference sequence).

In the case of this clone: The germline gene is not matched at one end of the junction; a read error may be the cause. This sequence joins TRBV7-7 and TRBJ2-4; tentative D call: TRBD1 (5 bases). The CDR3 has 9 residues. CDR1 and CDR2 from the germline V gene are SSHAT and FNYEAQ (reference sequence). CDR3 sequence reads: CASSPGLYF. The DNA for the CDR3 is TGTGCTAGCAGCCCAGGGCTATACTTC.

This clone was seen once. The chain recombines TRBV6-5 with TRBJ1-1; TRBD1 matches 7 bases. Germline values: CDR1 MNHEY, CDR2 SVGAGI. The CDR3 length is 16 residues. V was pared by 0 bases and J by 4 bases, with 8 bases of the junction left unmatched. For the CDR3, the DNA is TGTGCCAGCAGTTACTCGAGAACAGGGGTAGGCACTGAAGCTTTCTTT. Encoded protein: CASSYSRTGVGTEAFF.

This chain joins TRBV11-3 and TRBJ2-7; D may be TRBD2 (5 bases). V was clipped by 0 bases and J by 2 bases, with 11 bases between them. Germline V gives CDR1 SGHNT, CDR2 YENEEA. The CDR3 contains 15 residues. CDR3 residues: CASSLEFWRAYEQYF. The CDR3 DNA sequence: TGTGCCAGCAGCTTAGAATTTTGGCGGGCCTACGAGCAGTACTTC. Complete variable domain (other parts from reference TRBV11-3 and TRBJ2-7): EAGVVQSPRYKIIEKKQPVAFWCNPISGHNTLYWYLQNLGQGPELLIRYENEEAVDDSQLPKDRFSAERLKGVDSTLKIQPAELGDSAVYLCASSLEFWRAYEQYFGPGTRLTVT.

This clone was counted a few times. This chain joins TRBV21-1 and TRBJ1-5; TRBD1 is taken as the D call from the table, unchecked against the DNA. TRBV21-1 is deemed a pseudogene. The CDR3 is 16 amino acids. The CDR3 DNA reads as TGTGCCAGCAGCCTCCGGACAGGGGGCTTCAATCAGCCCCAGCATTTT. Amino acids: CASSLRTGGFNQPQHF.